Shown below are 5 T cell receptor beta chains from a single sample sequenced in a study of HIV-infected patients and healthy controls. All unsorted peripheral T cells were captured because whole blood was used without fractionation. Reverse transcription used approximately 500 ng RNA and constant-region primers for alpha and beta. Using multiplexing indices, alpha and beta chain libraries were generated apart by chain-specific third strand synthesis. TCRdb analysed the 5' RACE reads with MiXCR anew, one entry per CDR3 protein. The table shows roughly 10,000 distinct CDR3 sequences, with 8% occurring only once. Source material: blood. The receptors derive from an adult in good health.

This clonotype came up many times. This chain uses TRBV28 with TRBJ2-1, with TRBD2 matching over 8 bases. This CDR3 region has 14 residues. Germline loops: CDR1 MDHEN, CDR2 SYDVKM. The trim removed 6 bases at V and 12 bases at J, leaving 13 bases unmatched. DNA of the CDR3: TGTGCCAGCAGGCCAGCGGGAGTTGGACAACGGCAGTTCTTC. Amino acids: CASRPAGVGQRQFF.

This clonotype qualifies as medium-sized. The genes are TRBV20-1 and TRBJ2-1; 14 bases fit TRBD2. The CDR3 has 17 amino acids. The V and J ends lost 5 bases and 0 bases, in that order; junction bases with no gene match: 6. Germline lookup yields CDR1 DFQATT and CDR2 SNEGSKA (reference sequence). The CDR3 spells CSAGGLAGVSSYNEQFF. The CDR3 nucleotides are TGCAGTGCTGGGGGACTAGCGGGAGTCAGCTCCTACAATGAGCAGTTCTTC.

This clonotype is medium-sized (0.01 to 0.1%) within its sample. J is TRBJ2-2 and V is TRBV28; 10 bases map to TRBD1. Germline lookup yields CDR1 MDHEN and CDR2 SYDVKM. Germline trimming cut 6 bases from V and 3 bases from J; bases unmatched to any gene: 7. CDR3 size: 16 residues. The CDR3 protein is CASSTGTGVHTGELFF. CDR3 in DNA: TGTGCCAGCAGCACCGGGACAGGGGTTCACACCGGGGAGCTGTTTTTT.

This clonotype was counted ten times or more. The genes are TRBV6-5 and TRBJ2-1; possibly TRBD1 for D (5 bases). The CDR3 runs 13 residues. CDR1 and CDR2 from the germline V gene are MNHEY and SVGAGI. Trimming left V 8 bases short and J 5 bases short, with 13 bases between. The CDR3 spells CASRGAANNEQFF. The DNA for the CDR3 is TGTGCCAGCCGTGGGGCGGCCAACAATGAGCAGTTCTTC.

There are many counts of this clonotype. This chain links TRBV29-1 with TRBJ2-3, with D possibly matching TRBD1 (8 bases). Trimming pared 4 bases from V and 6 bases from J, leaving 17 bases between. The CDR3 runs 14 residues. Germline lookup yields CDR1 SQVTM and CDR2 ANQGSEA. The CDR3 DNA reads as TGCAGCGTTGTCGCACAGGGGGGGATCGATACGCAGTATTTT. Encoded protein: CSVVAQGGIDTQYF.